The 9 T cell receptor beta chains presented below share a single source sample, sequenced in a study of blood T cells in healthy people across ages. Then a second PCR, running about 6 to 12 cycles, was carried out with a sample-barcoded 5' primer and a J-beta primer mix. TCRdb reprocessed the 5' RACE reads with MiXCR, giving one entry per CDR3 protein. The repertoire holds hundreds of thousands of distinct CDR3 sequences, with around 41% as singletons. Sequenced: blood. The receptor source for this set is an elderly man in good health.

This clonotype was seen only a few times. V gene TRBV11-2 combines with J gene TRBJ2-7; 7 bases match TRBD1. Germline values: CDR1 SGHAT, CDR2 FQNNGV. The V gene end was trimmed by 5 bases and the J gene end by 2 bases; junction bases not matched to a gene: 9. The CDR3 sequence is 15 residues long. The DNA of the CDR3 is TGTGCCAGCAGCGACAGGGACACTTGGGCCTACGAGCAGTACTTC. It translates to CASSDRDTWAYEQYF.

There are a few counts of this clonotype. The J gene is TRBJ2-7, the V gene TRBV5-1; 7 bases line up with TRBD2. The CDR3 sequence is 14 residues long. V trimming: 2 bases; J trimming: 7 bases; junction bases outside the gene matches: 9. CDR1 and CDR2 (germline): SGHRS, YFSETQ. The CDR3 region has the DNA TGCGCCAGCAGCTTAATGACGGGAGCGGGGGAGCAGTACTTC. Its protein is CASSLMTGAGEQYF.

The chain is built from TRBV9 and TRBJ2-1; 14 bases match TRBD2. In germline, CDR1 is SGDLS, CDR2 YYNGEE. The CDR3 is 19 amino acids. The V and J ends lost 3 bases and 1 base, in that order; junction bases with no gene match: 9. Here the CDR3 DNA reads TGTGCCAGCAGCGAAGGACTAGCGGGGGGTTTTAGTTCCTACAATGAGCAGTTCTTC. Protein: CASSEGLAGGFSSYNEQFF.

This clonotype has a count of ten or more. This rearrangement joins TRBV20-1 to TRBJ1-2, with 10 nucleotides matching TRBD1. Germline V gives CDR1 DFQATT, CDR2 SNEGSKA (reference sequence). The length of the CDR3 is 13 residues. V was clipped by 6 bases and J by 5 bases; unmatched bases: 6. CDR3 nucleotide sequence: TGCAGTGCCACCGGGACAGGGGTTTATGGCTACACCTTC. Its translation is CSATGTGVYGYTF.

The chain links TRBV11-2 to TRBJ1-1; weak D call: TRBD1 (5 bases). Trimming left V 3 bases short and J 4 bases short, with 15 bases between. This CDR3 comprises 15 residues. CDR1 is SGHAT and CDR2 is FQNNGV in the germline V gene. The chain's CDR3 is CASSLQVHRSTEAFF. In DNA, the CDR3 is TGTGCCAGCAGCTTGCAAGTTCACAGGTCCACTGAAGCTTTCTTT.

This clonotype was detected only a few times. V gene TRBV28 combines with J gene TRBJ2-7, with D tentatively TRBD1 (5 bases). Germline assignment: CDR1 MDHEN and CDR2 SYDVKM. The V end lost 5 bases, the J end lost 2 bases, and 13 bases lay between the germline ends. CDR3 size: 14 residues. The CDR3 sequence is CASSQGGRTYEQYF. Written as DNA, the CDR3 is TGTGCCAGCAGTCAGGGTGGAAGGACCTACGAGCAGTACTTC. Filled out from reference TRBV28 and TRBJ2-7, the complete variable domain reads DVKVTQSSRYLVKRTGEKVFLECVQDMDHENMFWYRQDPGLGLRLIYFSYDVKMKEKGDIPEGYSVSREKKERFSLILESASTNQTSMYLCASSQGGRTYEQYFGPGTRLTVT.

The genes are TRBV7-2 and TRBJ2-1; D remains unclear. Germline values: CDR1 SGHTA, CDR2 FQGNSA. V was pared by 1 base and J by 7 bases, with 8 bases between. CDR3 length: 13 amino acids. The CDR3 sequence is CASSLVAVNEQFF. As DNA, the CDR3 is TGTGCCAGCAGCTTAGTAGCTGTGAATGAGCAGTTCTTC.

Only one count was recorded for this clonotype. A read error may be the cause here, since a much bigger clone is one base away. V is TRBV20-1 and J is TRBJ2-1, with 10 nucleotides matching TRBD2. This CDR3 spans 16 amino acids. J gave up 7 bases and V 1 base, and 10 bases lay outside the gene matches. Germline CDR1 is DFQATT and CDR2 is SNEGSKA (reference sequence). CDR3 protein: CSARAHGSGRVNEQFF. The CDR3 coding sequence is TGCAGTGCTAGAGCCCATGGAAGCGGGAGGGTAAATGAGCAGTTCTTC.

The CDR3 DNA follows: TGTGCCAGCAGTTCACCCATGAGCGGGAGGGCCAACGAGCAGTACTTC. Its translation is CASSSPMSGRANEQYF. The chain joins TRBV28 to TRBJ2-7, with 10 nucleotides matching TRBD2. The V and J ends lost 4 bases and 5 bases, in that order; junction bases with no gene match: 11. The V gene's germline CDR1 is MDHEN and CDR2 SYDVKM. This CDR3 is 16 amino acids long.